The next 27 T cell receptor beta chains were all read from a single sample in a study of Ad26.COV2.S vaccination and SARS-CoV-2 variants (dated by TCRdb to the early 2020s). The library was generated by the immunoSEQ multiplex PCR assay. TCRdb obtained this table from immuneACCESS and retained in-frame rearrangements with V and J assigned. These tables miss some clones; where compared with another copy, unresolved V genes account for less than half of the shortfall, and the remainder is unexplained. For this sample there are 300,000 to 350,000 clones; under 90% appear just once. The ten largest clones take up about 5% of the sample. What this sample's treatment or condition label stands for: around 19 received Ad26.COV2.S at low or high dose, single or two shots; about 5 received placebo; per-sample allocation not given. For vaccine and placebo recipients, the sequenced repertoires came from samples collected on day 63 after the first injection.

The sample here was peripheral blood, taken in a trial of Ad26.COV2.S vaccine versus placebo. These receptor sequences come from a person aged 18-60 years who received the Ad26.COV2.S COVID-19 vaccine or a placebo.

Points on this clone: Other DNA sequences within the sample encode an identical CDR3. The chain has TRBV12-3 or TRBV12-4 and TRBJ2-3; D call uncertain. V shed 3 bases and J shed 5 bases, with 3 bases lying between them. The CDR3 extends over 11 amino acids. The CDR3 DNA sequence: TGTGCCAGCAGTTTCGGAGATACGCAGTATTTT. Translation: CASSFGDTQYF.

This rearrangement joins TRBV7-2 to TRBJ1-4; 11 nucleotides agree with TRBD1. CDR3 length: 16 residues. The germline gives CDR1 SGHTA, CDR2 FQGNSA. V trimming: 3 bases; J trimming: 7 bases; junction bases outside the gene matches: 7. The CDR3 region has the DNA TGTGCCAGCAGCTTCCTTGGACAGGGGGCTAGTGAAAAACTGTTTTTT. As protein: CASSFLGQGASEKLFF.

J is TRBJ1-5 and V is TRBV7-2, with TRBD1 as a possible D gene (6 bases). Trimming took 5 bases from V and 7 from J, leaving 12 bases between them. The CDR3 loop spans 13 amino acids. CDR1 is SGHTA, CDR2 FQGNSA, per germline. The CDR3 bases are TGTGCCAGCAGCCCCCAACAGGGACAGCCCCAGCATTTT. This sequence encodes CASSPQQGQPQHF.

The chain couples TRBV3-1 (or the pseudogene TRBV3-2) to TRBJ1-5; D is unclear. Trimming took off 4 bases at V and 2 bases at J, with 12 bases between the two ends. CDR1 and CDR2 from the germline V gene are LGHDT and YNNKEL (reference sequence). The CDR3 covers 15 residues. The CDR3 bases are TGTGCCAGCAGCCGTGGGGATTGGGGCAATCAGCCCCAGCATTTT. Its translation is CASSRGDWGNQPQHF.

The chain is built from TRBV4-1 and TRBJ1-2, with D possibly TRBD1 on 5 matching bases. V was clipped by 1 base and J by 3 bases, with 9 bases between them. The CDR3 runs to 14 residues. The germline V gene encodes CDR1 MGHRA and CDR2 YSYEKL. The CDR3 region is CASSQVQAYYGYTF. The CDR3 bases are TGCGCCAGCAGCCAAGTACAGGCCTACTATGGCTACACCTTC.

The chain couples TRBV4-2 to TRBJ2-2; D remains ambiguous. This CDR3 has 14 residues. V lost 1 base, J lost 5 bases, and 8 bases lay in between. The germline CDR1 and CDR2 sequences are LGHNA and YNFKEQ. The DNA of the CDR3 is TGTGCCAGCAGCCAAGGAGCATATACCGGGGAGCTGTTTTTT. Translated, it gives CASSQGAYTGELFF.

V is TRBV20-1 and J is TRBJ1-1; D is unclear. The germline V and J ends were trimmed by 8 bases and 1 base, with 8 bases remaining between them. The V gene's germline CDR1 is DFQATT and CDR2 SNEGSKA (reference sequence). The CDR3 is made up of 11 amino acids. This CDR3 reads CSTPSNTEAFF. The CDR3 DNA sequence: TGCAGTACTCCCTCGAACACTGAAGCTTTCTTT.

This chain joins TRBV19 and TRBJ1-1, with 7 bases matching TRBD1. The CDR3 has 16 residues. Germline-derived CDR1 and CDR2 are LNHDA and SQIVND (reference sequence). Trimming took 4 bases from V and 4 from J; bases not matched to a gene: 12. For the CDR3, the DNA is TGTGCCAGTAGTAATCCCGGGTTGTGGACAGGCACTGAAGCTTTCTTT. Amino acids: CASSNPGLWTGTEAFF.

The chain combines TRBV10-3 with TRBJ2-1; 7 bases agree with TRBD1. V gave up 2 bases and J gave up 4 bases; unmatched junction bases: 5. The germline V gene encodes CDR1 ENHRY and CDR2 SYGVKD. The CDR3 sequence is 15 residues long. CDR3 DNA sequence: TGTGCCATCAGTGAGGGACAGGAGAGTTACAATGAGCAGTTCTTC. Its translation: CAISEGQESYNEQFF.

DNA of the CDR3: TGTGCCAGCAGCTTTTTGACAGCTAACTATGGCTACACCTTC. Amino acid sequence: CASSFLTANYGYTF. The chain is built from TRBV5-6 and TRBJ1-2; maybe TRBD1 (5 bases). There are 14 residues in the CDR3. The germline gives CDR1 SGHDT, CDR2 YYEEEE. V lost 2 bases to trimming and J lost 0 bases, with 8 bases between them.

The chain joins TRBV27 to TRBJ1-2; no definite D call. The CDR3 consists of 13 residues. The germline gives CDR1 MNHEY, CDR2 SMNVEV (reference sequence). The germline V and J ends were trimmed by 5 bases and 8 bases, with 15 bases remaining between them. The DNA of the CDR3 is TGTGCCAGCAGTGACTATACTACGGGGGGCTACACCTTC. Translated, it gives CASSDYTTGGYTF.

V usage is TRBV6-5 and J usage is TRBJ2-7, with 9 bases matching TRBD1. CDR3 length: 15 amino acids. The germline gives CDR1 MNHEY, CDR2 SVGAGI. With V trimmed by 5 bases and J by 6 bases, 11 bases remained unmatched. Here the CDR3 DNA reads TGTGCCAGCAGTCCGGCGGGGACAGGGATTTCCGAGCAGTACTTC. Translation: CASSPAGTGISEQYF.

The chain has TRBV5-6 and TRBJ2-7, with TRBD1 identical over 10 bases. This CDR3 has 16 amino acids. The V gene's germline CDR1 is SGHDT and CDR2 YYEEEE. V shed 3 bases and J 3 bases; nucleotides not matched to a gene: 9. The CDR3 nucleotides read TGTGCCAGCAGCTCGCCGGGACAGGGGTTTAACTACGAGCAGTACGTC. Protein sequence: CASSSPGQGFNYEQYV.

The chain recombines TRBV24-1 with TRBJ1-5; D is undetermined. Germline V gene data show CDR1 as KGHDR and CDR2 as SFDVKD. The V gene lost 12 bases and the J gene lost 5 bases, with 19 bases spanning the gap. The CDR3 loop spans 14 amino acids. CDR3 sequence: CASSHGGRDQPQHF. DNA of the CDR3: TGTGCCTCTTCTCACGGAGGGCGCGATCAGCCCCAGCATTTT.

This clone has a single count. The CDR3 sequence: CASSQRLAGGPQEQFF. CDR3 coding DNA: TGTGCCAGCAGCCAGAGACTAGCGGGAGGGCCTCAAGAGCAGTTCTTC. The V call is TRBV14, the J call TRBJ2-1; 14 bases are a match to TRBD2. Looked up from germline, CDR1 is SGHDN and CDR2 is FVKESK. V lost 3 bases and J lost 10; bases outside the gene matches: 8. CDR3 length: 16 amino acids. The entire variable domain, with the rest obtained from reference TRBV14 and TRBJ2-1, is as follows: EAGVTQFPSHSVIEKGQTVTLRCDPISGHDNLYWYRRVMGKEIKFLLHFVKESKQDESGMPNNRFLAERTGGTYSTLKVQPAELEDSGVYFCASSQRLAGGPQEQFFGPGTRLTVL.

The chain links TRBV7-8 to TRBJ1-2; 8 nucleotides align to TRBD1. The V and J ends lost 1 base and 3 bases, in that order; junction bases with no gene match: 7. Germline V gene sequence: CDR1 SGHVS, CDR2 FQNEAQ. The CDR3 covers 16 residues. CDR3 residues: CASSLGSTGGHYGYTF. Here the CDR3 DNA reads TGTGCCAGCAGCTTAGGGAGCACAGGGGGTCACTATGGCTACACCTTC.

The gene calls are TRBV3-1 (or the pseudogene TRBV3-2) and TRBJ1-3, with a tentative D call TRBD1 (5 bases). CDR3 length: 15 amino acids. Per the germline V gene, CDR1 is LGHDT and CDR2 is YNNKEL (reference sequence). Between the trimmed V and J ends, which lost 1 base and 0 bases, there was a span of 7 bases. The chain's CDR3 is CASSQGTNSGNTIYF. The CDR3 region has the DNA TGTGCCAGCAGCCAAGGGACAAACTCTGGAAACACCATATATTTT.

This clone was recorded only once. The chain is built from TRBV3-1 (or the pseudogene TRBV3-2) and TRBJ1-1; the D is unclear. Germline CDR1 is LGHDT and CDR2 is YNNKEL (reference sequence). The CDR3 length is 15 residues. V dropped 0 bases and J dropped 0 bases, with 8 bases sitting between them. This CDR3 reads CASSQDHSVNTEAFF. The CDR3 nucleotides are TGTGCCAGCAGCCAAGACCATAGCGTGAACACTGAAGCTTTCTTT.

J is TRBJ1-3 and V is TRBV28, with D maybe TRBD1 (5 bases). This CDR3 has 14 amino acids. Trimming removed 7 bases from V and 4 bases from J, with 14 bases in between. Germline CDR1 and CDR2: MDHEN and SYDVKM. The CDR3 DNA is TGTGCCAGCAAGGGGACCCCTCCGGGAAACACCATATATTTT. The encoded protein is CASKGTPPGNTIYF.

The rearrangement links TRBV7-3 to TRBJ2-6; no clear D. This CDR3 has 20 amino acids. Germline V gene data show CDR1 as SGHTA and CDR2 as FQGTGA. V was cut by 1 base and J by 0 bases, with 19 bases left in between. This CDR3 is CASSLNPPASIGSGANVLTF. The CDR3, as DNA: TGTGCCAGCAGCTTAAATCCCCCGGCTTCAATTGGCTCTGGGGCCAACGTCCTGACTTTC.

The chain joins TRBV5-5 to TRBJ2-7; D assignment may be TRBD1 or TRBD2 (5 bases each). The CDR3 sequence is 14 residues long. Trimming left V 4 bases short and J 0 bases short, with 11 bases between. CDR1 and CDR2 (germline): SGHKS, YYEKEE (reference sequence). CDR3 nucleotide sequence: TGTGCCAGCAGCGAGGGGCCGAGCTCCTACGAGCAGTACTTC. It is translated as CASSEGPSSYEQYF. Full variable domain (missing parts from reference TRBV5-5 and TRBJ2-7): DAGVTQSPTHLIKTRGQQVTLRCSPISGHKSVSWYQQVLGQGPQFIFQYYEKEERGRGNFPDRFSARQFPNYSSELNVNALLLGDSALYLCASSEGPSSYEQYFGPGTRLTVT.

The chain has TRBV11-3 and TRBJ2-7, with 11 nucleotides matching TRBD2. V shed 4 bases, J shed 2 bases, and the junction held 7 bases outside the gene matches. The germline gives CDR1 SGHNT, CDR2 YENEEA. This CDR3 is 16 amino acids long. The CDR3 reads CASSSGGTSGAYEQYV. The CDR3 DNA reads as TGTGCCAGCAGCTCGGGAGGGACTAGCGGTGCCTACGAGCAGTACGTC.

The CDR3 DNA reads TGTGCCAGCAGTTACTCGAGGCGGGAGGGAATCGGGGAGCTGTTTTTT. Protein sequence: CASSYSRREGIGELFF. The chain has TRBV6-5 and TRBJ2-2, with 9 bases aligning to TRBD2. Trimming at V came to 0 bases and at J to 7 bases, leaving 6 bases not matched to a gene. Germline assignment: CDR1 MNHEY and CDR2 SVGAGI. The CDR3 is 16 residues long.

The chain couples TRBV24-1 to TRBJ2-3; TRBD2 might be the D (6 bases). V shed 5 bases and J shed 1 base, with 6 bases lying between them. The CDR3 consists of 13 residues. Germline V CDR1 and CDR2: KGHDR, SFDVKD. CDR3 region: CATSGGGTDTQYF. The CDR3 bases are TGTGCCACCAGTGGGGGGGGCACAGATACGCAGTATTTT.

This chain uses TRBV6-6 with TRBJ2-3; TRBD1 might be the D (5 bases). The germline V gene has CDR1 MNHNY and CDR2 SVGAGI (reference sequence). The V gene lost 7 bases and the J gene lost 2 bases, with 16 bases spanning the gap. This CDR3 region has 15 residues. The CDR3 protein is CASKRGSGYTDTQYF. The CDR3, as DNA: TGTGCCAGCAAAAGGGGATCAGGGTACACAGATACGCAGTATTTT.

This clone has just a few counts. This rearrangement joins TRBV6-5 to TRBJ2-7, with TRBD1 matching 7 bases. The CDR3 is made up of 14 amino acids. The germline CDR1 and CDR2 sequences are MNHEY and SVGAGI. V trimming: 7 bases; J trimming: 3 bases; junction bases outside the gene matches: 9. The CDR3 DNA reads TGTGCCAGCACTCTCCGGGACAGAATCTACGAGCAGTACTTC. Protein sequence: CASTLRDRIYEQYF.

The CDR3 protein is CASSYNPGTGRVGAFF. Here the CDR3 DNA reads TGTGCCAGCAGTTATAATCCCGGGACAGGTAGAGTCGGAGCTTTCTTT. The gene calls are TRBV5-8 and TRBJ1-1; 8 nucleotides match TRBD1. Germline V gene lookup returns CDR1 SGHTS and CDR2 YDEGEE. Trimming cost V 5 bases and J 10 bases; bases outside gene matches: 19. The CDR3 loop spans 16 amino acids.